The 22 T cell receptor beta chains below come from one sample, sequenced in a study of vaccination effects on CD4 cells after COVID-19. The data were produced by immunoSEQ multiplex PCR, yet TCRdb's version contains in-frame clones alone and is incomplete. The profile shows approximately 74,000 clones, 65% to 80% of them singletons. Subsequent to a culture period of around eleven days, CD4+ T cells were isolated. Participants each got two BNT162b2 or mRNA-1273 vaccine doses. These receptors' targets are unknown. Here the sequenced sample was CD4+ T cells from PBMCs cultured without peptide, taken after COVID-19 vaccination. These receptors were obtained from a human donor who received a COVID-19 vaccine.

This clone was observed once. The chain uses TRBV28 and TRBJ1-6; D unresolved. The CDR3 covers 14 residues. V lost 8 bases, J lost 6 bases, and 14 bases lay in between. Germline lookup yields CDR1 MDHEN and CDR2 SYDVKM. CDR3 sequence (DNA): TGTGCCAGCTTGAGCAGCCCCGTTAATTCACCCCTCCACTTT. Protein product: CASLSSPVNSPLHF.

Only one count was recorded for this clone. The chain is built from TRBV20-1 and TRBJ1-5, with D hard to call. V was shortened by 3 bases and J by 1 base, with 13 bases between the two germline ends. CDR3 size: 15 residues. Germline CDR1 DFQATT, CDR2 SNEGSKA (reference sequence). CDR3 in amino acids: CSASQARSSNQPQHF. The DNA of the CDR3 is TGCAGTGCTAGTCAGGCCAGGTCGAGCAATCAGCCCCAGCATTTT.

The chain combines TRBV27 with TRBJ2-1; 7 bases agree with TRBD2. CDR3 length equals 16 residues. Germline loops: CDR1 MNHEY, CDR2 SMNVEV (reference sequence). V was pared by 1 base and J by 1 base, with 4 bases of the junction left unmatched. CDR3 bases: TGTGCCAGCAGTTTATACCGGGGGGATTCCTACAATGAGCAGTTCTTC. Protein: CASSLYRGDSYNEQFF.

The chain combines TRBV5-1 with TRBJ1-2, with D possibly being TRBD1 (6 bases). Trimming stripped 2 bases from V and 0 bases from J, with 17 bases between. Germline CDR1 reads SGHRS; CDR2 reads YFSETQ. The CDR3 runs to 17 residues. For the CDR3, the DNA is TGCGCCAGCAGCTTTCCCAGACAGGAGGGAGCTAACTATGGCTACACCTTC. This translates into CASSFPRQEGANYGYTF.

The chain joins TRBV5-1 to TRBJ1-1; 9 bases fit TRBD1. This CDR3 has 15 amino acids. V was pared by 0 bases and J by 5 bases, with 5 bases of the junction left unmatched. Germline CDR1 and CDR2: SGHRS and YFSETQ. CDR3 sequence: CASSLAGQGRTEAFF. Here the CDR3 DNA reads TGCGCCAGCAGCTTGGCCGGACAGGGGAGGACTGAAGCTTTCTTT.

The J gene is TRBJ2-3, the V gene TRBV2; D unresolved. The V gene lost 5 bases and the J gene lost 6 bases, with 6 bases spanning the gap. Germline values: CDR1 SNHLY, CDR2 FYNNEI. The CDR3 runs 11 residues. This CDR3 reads CASSLLDTQYF. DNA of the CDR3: TGTGCCAGCAGTTTACTCGATACGCAGTATTTT.

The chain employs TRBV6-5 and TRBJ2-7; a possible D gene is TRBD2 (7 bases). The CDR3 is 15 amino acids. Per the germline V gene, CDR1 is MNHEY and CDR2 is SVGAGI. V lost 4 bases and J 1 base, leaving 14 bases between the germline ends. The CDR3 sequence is CASSSRGAESYEQYV. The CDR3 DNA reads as TGTGCCAGCAGTTCCCGGGGGGCTGAATCCTACGAGCAGTACGTC.

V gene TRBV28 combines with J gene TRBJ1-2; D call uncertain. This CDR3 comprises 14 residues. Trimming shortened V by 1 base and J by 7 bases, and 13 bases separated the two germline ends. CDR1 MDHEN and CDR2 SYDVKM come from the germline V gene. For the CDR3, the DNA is TGTGCCAGCAGTTTATACGTCCAGACGCGTGGCTACACCTTC. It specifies CASSLYVQTRGYTF.

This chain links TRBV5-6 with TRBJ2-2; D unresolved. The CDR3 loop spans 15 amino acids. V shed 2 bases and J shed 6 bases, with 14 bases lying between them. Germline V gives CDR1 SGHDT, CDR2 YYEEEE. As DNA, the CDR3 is TGTGCCAGCAGCTTTCGGTCCCGGCTGGCCGGGGAGCTGTTTTTT. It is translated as CASSFRSRLAGELFF.

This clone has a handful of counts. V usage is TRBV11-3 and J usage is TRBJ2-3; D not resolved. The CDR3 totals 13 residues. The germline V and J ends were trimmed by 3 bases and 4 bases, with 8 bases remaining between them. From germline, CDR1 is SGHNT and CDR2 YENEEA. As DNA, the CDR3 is TGTGCCAGCAGCTTTTCCTCGGCAGATACGCAGTATTTT. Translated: CASSFSSADTQYF.

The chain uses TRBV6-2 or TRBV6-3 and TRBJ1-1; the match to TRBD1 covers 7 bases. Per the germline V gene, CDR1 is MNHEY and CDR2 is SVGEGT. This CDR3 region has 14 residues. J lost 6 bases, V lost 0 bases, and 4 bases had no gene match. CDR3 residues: CASSYSGGEAEAFF. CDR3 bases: TGTGCCAGCAGTTACTCAGGGGGCGAAGCTGAAGCTTTCTTT.

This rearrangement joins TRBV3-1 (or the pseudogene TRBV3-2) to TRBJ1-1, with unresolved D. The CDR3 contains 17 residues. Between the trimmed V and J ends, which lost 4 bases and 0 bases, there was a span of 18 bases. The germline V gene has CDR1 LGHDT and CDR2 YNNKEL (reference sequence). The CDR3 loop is CASSPRVVSLVNTEAFF. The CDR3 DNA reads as TGTGCCAGCAGCCCGAGAGTTGTATCCCTCGTGAACACTGAAGCTTTCTTT.

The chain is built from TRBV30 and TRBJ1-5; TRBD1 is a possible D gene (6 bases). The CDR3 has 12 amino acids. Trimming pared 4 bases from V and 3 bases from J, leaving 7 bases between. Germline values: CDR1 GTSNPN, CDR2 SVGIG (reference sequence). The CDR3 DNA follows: TGTGCCTGGAACAGGGTCAATCAGCCCCAGCATTTT. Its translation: CAWNRVNQPQHF.

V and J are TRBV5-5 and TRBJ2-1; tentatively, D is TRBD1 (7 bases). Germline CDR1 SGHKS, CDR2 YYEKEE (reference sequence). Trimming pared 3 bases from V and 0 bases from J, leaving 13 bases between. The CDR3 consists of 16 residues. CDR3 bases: TGTGCCAGCAGCTCGGCGGGACAGCCCTCCTACAATGAGCAGTTCTTC. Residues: CASSSAGQPSYNEQFF.

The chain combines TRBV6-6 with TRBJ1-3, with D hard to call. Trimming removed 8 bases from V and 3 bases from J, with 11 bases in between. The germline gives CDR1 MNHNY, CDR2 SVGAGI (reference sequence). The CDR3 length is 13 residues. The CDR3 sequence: CASVWASGNTIYF. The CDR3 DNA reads TGTGCCAGCGTTTGGGCCAGTGGAAACACCATATATTTT.

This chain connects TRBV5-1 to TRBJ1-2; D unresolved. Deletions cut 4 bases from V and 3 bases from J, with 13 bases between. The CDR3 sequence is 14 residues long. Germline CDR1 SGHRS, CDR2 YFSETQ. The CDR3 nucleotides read TGCGCCAGCAGCCCATCCGAGGTTTACTATGGCTACACCTTC. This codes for CASSPSEVYYGYTF.

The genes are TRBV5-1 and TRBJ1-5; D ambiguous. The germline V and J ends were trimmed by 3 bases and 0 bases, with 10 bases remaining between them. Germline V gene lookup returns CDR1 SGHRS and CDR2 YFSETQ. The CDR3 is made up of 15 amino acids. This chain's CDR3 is CASSSDGNSNQPQHF. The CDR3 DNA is TGCGCCAGCAGCTCTGACGGGAATAGCAATCAGCCCCAGCATTTT.

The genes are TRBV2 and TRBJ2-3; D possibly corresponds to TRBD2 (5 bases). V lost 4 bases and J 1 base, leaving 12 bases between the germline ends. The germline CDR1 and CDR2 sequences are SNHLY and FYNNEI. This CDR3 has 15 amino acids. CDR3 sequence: CASSGLARGTDTQYF. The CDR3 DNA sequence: TGTGCCAGCAGTGGTCTAGCTAGGGGCACAGATACGCAGTATTTT.

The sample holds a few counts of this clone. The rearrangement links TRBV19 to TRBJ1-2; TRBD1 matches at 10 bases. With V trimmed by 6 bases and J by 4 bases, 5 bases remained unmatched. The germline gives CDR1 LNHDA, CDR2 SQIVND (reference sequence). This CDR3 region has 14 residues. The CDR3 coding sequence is TGTGCCAGTAGATCCGGGACAGGGGCCTATGGCTACACCTTC. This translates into CASRSGTGAYGYTF.

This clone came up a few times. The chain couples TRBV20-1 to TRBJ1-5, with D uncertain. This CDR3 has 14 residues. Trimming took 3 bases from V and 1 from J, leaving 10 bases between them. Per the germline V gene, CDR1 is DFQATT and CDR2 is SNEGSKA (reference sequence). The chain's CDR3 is CSASSGFSNQPQHF. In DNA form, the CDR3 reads TGCAGTGCTAGTTCTGGGTTCAGCAATCAGCCCCAGCATTTT.

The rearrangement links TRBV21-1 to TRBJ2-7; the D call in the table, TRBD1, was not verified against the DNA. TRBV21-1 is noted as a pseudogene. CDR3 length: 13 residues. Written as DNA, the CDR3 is TGTGCCAGCAGCAAAGACAGAGCCTACGAGCAGTACGTC. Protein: CASSKDRAYEQYV.

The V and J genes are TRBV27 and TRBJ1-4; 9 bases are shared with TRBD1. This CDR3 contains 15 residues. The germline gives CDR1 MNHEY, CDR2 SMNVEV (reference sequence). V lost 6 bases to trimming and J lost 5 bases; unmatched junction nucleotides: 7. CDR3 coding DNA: TGTGCCAGCAGGGCTCCCGGGACAGGGAATGAAAAACTGTTTTTT. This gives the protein CASRAPGTGNEKLFF.